What follows describes a single T cell receptor (beta chain). This specimen belongs to a study of T cell responses to AZD1222 COVID-19 vaccine. Generated by immunoSEQ multiplex PCR, the TCRdb table keeps only in-frame clones and is missing some. The repertoire consists of 110,000 or so clones, with 70% to 90% occurring once and the leading ten covering roughly 3.1%. In germline, CDR1 is SGHVS, CDR2 FQNEAQ. The CDR3 extends over 14 amino acids. Trimming left V 6 bases short and J 5 bases short, with 15 bases between. The receptor was isolated from an adult who received the AZD1222 COVID-19 vaccine. The material was peripheral blood, obtained 28 days after the second AZD1222 dose. The V gene is TRBV7-8, the J gene TRBJ2-3; D is possibly TRBD1 or TRBD2 (6 bases each). As DNA, the CDR3 is TGTGCCAGCAGTAGGAGAGAGGGGGGAGATACGCAGTATTTT. Protein: CASSRREGGDTQYF.